The entry that follows covers one T cell receptor (beta chain) sequence. Its target is not known. No infections or other immune events were documented during collection. These data come from a study of identifying expanded T cells in peripheral blood. Study outcomes and limitations: Differentially abundant clones: around 1.1 between replicates, about 16 at 2 to 3 weeks, less than 20 at four. Across healthy donors, higher total template counts meant significantly greater approximately two-week count variance.

Generated by immunoSEQ multiplex PCR, the TCRdb table keeps only in-frame clones and is missing some. The sample has 120,000 or so clones, roughly 84% seen once. V lost 4 bases and J lost 4, with 11 bases in between. CDR3 length: 13 amino acids. From germline, CDR1 is SGHDN and CDR2 FVKESK. Material for sequencing was blood. This clonotype originated in a person aged 18-69 years in good health. The rearrangement uses TRBV14 and TRBJ2-7; D possibly matches TRBD1 or TRBD2 (5 bases each). The CDR3 nucleotides read TGTGCCAGCAGCCCGGGGCTCCGTTACGAGCAGTACTTC. Protein product: CASSPGLRYEQYF.